The rows below give T cell receptor beta chains drawn from one sample of a study of blood T cell repertoires in COVID-19. The method was immunoSEQ multiplex PCR; TCRdb's version includes in-frame clones alone and lacks a portion of them. The table has roughly 76,000 clones, around 75% seen once; the top ten hold about 21%. Source material: peripheral blood. Receptors originate from a man between 65 and 85 years old with acute or convalescent COVID-19. CDR3s include the opening cysteine and the closing phenylalanine or tryptophan. Fields, in order: D gene, V gene, clone size, J gene, CDR3 DNA, CDR3 protein. A D gene is named only where the DNA matches it firmly. The size field is filled for only some rows; it gives once, few, many or a size class.

D gene: TRBD1; V gene: TRBV27; clone size: .; J gene: TRBJ1-5; CDR3 DNA: TGTGCCAGCAGTTCCGGGACAGGGGGAGTTCAGCCCCAGCATTTT; CDR3 protein: CASSSGTGGVQPQHF
D gene: TRBD1; V gene: TRBV11-2; clone size: once; J gene: TRBJ1-1; CDR3 DNA: TGTGCCAGCTTCCTTGGGCAAGCCGGGACAGGGAGCACTGAAGCTTTCTTT; CDR3 protein: CASFLGQAGTGSTEAFF
D gene: TRBD1; V gene: TRBV4-3; clone size: .; J gene: TRBJ1-4; CDR3 DNA: TGCGCCAGCAGCCCGGGACAGGGGTATGAAAAACTGTTTTTT; CDR3 protein: CASSPGQGYEKLFF
D gene: TRBD2; V gene: TRBV9; clone size: few; J gene: TRBJ2-5; CDR3 DNA: TGTGCCAGCAGCGTACTTGGACTAGCGGGAGAGACCCAGTACTTC; CDR3 protein: CASSVLGLAGETQYF
D gene: .; V gene: TRBV19; clone size: .; J gene: TRBJ1-5; CDR3 DNA: TGTGCCAGTAGTATAGGGTCGGGATCTGTCAGCCAGCCCCAGCATTTT; CDR3 protein: CASSIGSGSVSQPQHF
D gene: TRBD2; V gene: TRBV7-9; clone size: .; J gene: TRBJ2-1; CDR3 DNA: TGTGCCAGCAGCCCCAGCGGGAGCTCCTACAATGAGCAGTTCTTC; CDR3 protein: CASSPSGSSYNEQFF
D gene: .; V gene: TRBV5-8; clone size: many; J gene: TRBJ2-2; CDR3 DNA: TGTGCCAGCAGCCTTTTGGGAGCGGGCACCGGGGAGCTGTTTTTT; CDR3 protein: CASSLLGAGTGELFF
D gene: .; V gene: TRBV3-1/TRBV3-2; clone size: .; J gene: TRBJ2-1; CDR3 DNA: TGTGCCAGCAGCCCCTGGGAGCTCGACCATGAGCAGTTCTTC; CDR3 protein: CASSPWELDHEQFF
D gene: TRBD2; V gene: TRBV7-8; clone size: .; J gene: TRBJ2-7; CDR3 DNA: TGTGCCAGCAGCTTTGCAGAGCGGGAGAGCTACGAGCAGTACTTC; CDR3 protein: CASSFAERESYEQYF
D gene: TRBD2; V gene: TRBV28; clone size: .; J gene: TRBJ2-7; CDR3 DNA: TGTGCCAGCAGTTTACGGCGGGAGTTAGTCTACGAGCAGTACTTC; CDR3 protein: CASSLRRELVYEQYF
D gene: .; V gene: TRBV24-1; clone size: .; J gene: TRBJ2-1; CDR3 DNA: TGTGCCACCAGTCCCACCCAGGGGACCGCGACCTACAATGAGCAGTTCTTC; CDR3 protein: CATSPTQGTATYNEQFF
D gene: TRBD1; V gene: TRBV19; clone size: .; J gene: TRBJ1-1; CDR3 DNA: TGTGCCAGTAGTCGCAGGGGGACAAGCTTTCGAGGGAACACTGAAGCTTTCTTT; CDR3 protein: CASSRRGTSFRGNTEAFF
D gene: .; V gene: TRBV11-2; clone size: few; J gene: TRBJ1-2; CDR3 DNA: TGTGCCAGCAGCTCCGGGACATCCTATGGCTACACCTTC; CDR3 protein: CASSSGTSYGYTF
D gene: .; V gene: TRBV18; clone size: few; J gene: TRBJ2-7; CDR3 DNA: TGTGCCAGCTCACGTGCTCAAACAGGGACGTCCTACGAGCAGTACTTC; CDR3 protein: CASSRAQTGTSYEQYF
D gene: TRBD1; V gene: TRBV12-3/TRBV12-4; clone size: .; J gene: TRBJ2-5; CDR3 DNA: TGTGCCAGCACCCGGGACAGTGCGAAGACCCAGTACTTC; CDR3 protein: CASTRDSAKTQYF
D gene: .; V gene: TRBV19; clone size: .; J gene: TRBJ1-5; CDR3 DNA: TGTGCCAGTAGAAAGGACAGAAATAGCAATCAGCCCCAGCATTTT; CDR3 protein: CASRKDRNSNQPQHF
D gene: .; V gene: TRBV3-1/TRBV3-2; clone size: few; J gene: TRBJ1-1; CDR3 DNA: TGTGCCAGCAGCCAGCCAAACCGAGGTACTGAAGCTTTCTTT; CDR3 protein: CASSQPNRGTEAFF
D gene: TRBD1; V gene: TRBV7-3; clone size: .; J gene: TRBJ1-4; CDR3 DNA: TGTGCCAGCAGCCCCGGGACAGGGTCTGAAAAACTGTTTTTT; CDR3 protein: CASSPGTGSEKLFF
D gene: TRBD2; V gene: TRBV6-5; clone size: .; J gene: TRBJ2-2; CDR3 DNA: TGTGCCAGCATTGGGGGACTAGCGGGAGACGGGGAGCTGTTTTTT; CDR3 protein: CASIGGLAGDGELFF
D gene: TRBD1; V gene: TRBV7-9; clone size: .; J gene: TRBJ1-1; CDR3 DNA: TGTGCCAGCACTAACAGGGGGACAGCTAACACTGAAGCTTTCTTT; CDR3 protein: CASTNRGTANTEAFF
D gene: TRBD1; V gene: TRBV11-2; clone size: .; J gene: TRBJ1-2; CDR3 DNA: TGTGCCAGCAGCTTGAGTCTGGGACAGGGCTTTAGGGGCTACACCTTC; CDR3 protein: CASSLSLGQGFRGYTF
D gene: .; V gene: TRBV5-1; clone size: .; J gene: TRBJ1-6; CDR3 DNA: TGCGCCAGCAGCTTGGGACAGGTATCTTCACCCCTCCACTTT; CDR3 protein: CASSLGQVSSPLHF
D gene: TRBD2; V gene: TRBV14; clone size: once; J gene: TRBJ2-7; CDR3 DNA: TGTGCCAGCAGCCAAGATCGCGGGAGATCAGGCGAGCAGTACTTC; CDR3 protein: CASSQDRGRSGEQYF
D gene: .; V gene: TRBV7-9; clone size: .; J gene: TRBJ1-5; CDR3 DNA: TGTGCCAGCAGCTTAGCCGGAGATCAGCCCCAGCATTTT; CDR3 protein: CASSLAGDQPQHF
D gene: TRBD1; V gene: TRBV5-6; clone size: .; J gene: TRBJ1-5; CDR3 DNA: TGTGCCAGCAGCTTGGGCTTCCGGGACAGGGCTTATCAGCCCCAGCATTTT; CDR3 protein: CASSLGFRDRAYQPQHF
D gene: TRBD1; V gene: TRBV9; clone size: .; J gene: TRBJ1-4; CDR3 DNA: TGTGCCAGCAGCACACAGGGGGCTGCTAATGAAAAACTGTTTTTT; CDR3 protein: CASSTQGAANEKLFF
D gene: TRBD2; V gene: TRBV7-3; clone size: once; J gene: TRBJ2-1; CDR3 DNA: TGTGCCAGCATGGTTGCGGGAGCCAATGAGCAGTTCTTC; CDR3 protein: CASMVAGANEQFF
D gene: .; V gene: TRBV18; clone size: .; J gene: TRBJ1-2; CDR3 DNA: TGTGCCAGCTCACCACAGCCGGGGGGCGATCGCTCAGGAGGCTACACCTTC; CDR3 protein: CASSPQPGGDRSGGYTF
D gene: .; V gene: TRBV7-9; clone size: .; J gene: TRBJ1-1; CDR3 DNA: TGTGCCAGCAGCCCGACCTTGGGGGGGCTATTTAGGATGAACACTGAAGCTTTCTTT; CDR3 protein: CASSPTLGGLFRMNTEAFF
D gene: .; V gene: TRBV2; clone size: .; J gene: TRBJ2-4; CDR3 DNA: TGTGCCGCCGGGATCCAAGGAGACATTCAGTACTTC; CDR3 protein: CAAGIQGDIQYF